This T cell receptor (beta chain) was sequenced in a study of OX40 agonist ivuxolimab in advanced cancers. The study's findings and limits: More expanded clones were seen, on average, in CD8+ T cells than in CD4+. At doses 0.1 to 3.0 mg/kg, CD4+ and CD8+ clones expanded.

The method was immunoSEQ multiplex PCR; TCRdb's version includes in-frame clones alone and lacks a portion of them. This sample has roughly 26,000 clones, with 88% found just once. As concerns this clone: Its matching antigen is unknown.

V lost 2 bases, J lost 3 bases, and 11 bases lay in between. The length of the CDR3 is 16 residues. CDR1 and CDR2 (germline): SEHNR, FQNEAQ (reference sequence). This TCR was sampled from an adult with an advanced solid tumor such as melanoma, head and neck, liver or kidney cancer. The sequencing here drew on CD4+ or CD8+ T cells sorted from blood, taken in a trial of the OX40 agonist ivuxolimab. This chain links TRBV7-9 with TRBJ1-6; D ambiguous. Here the CDR3 reads CASSLFSEGYNSPLHF. For the CDR3, the DNA is TGTGCCAGCAGCTTATTCTCCGAAGGCTATAATTCACCCCTCCACTTT.